Sequencing of this TCR beta chain was carried out in a study of radiation and T cells in renal cell carcinoma. General observations from the study: Only small tumor regions of 0.95 to 1 g were sampled.

Between the trimmed V and J ends, which lost 6 bases and 5 bases, there was a span of 11 bases. This CDR3 is 12 amino acids long. CDR1 is SEHNR, CDR2 FQNEAQ, per germline (reference sequence). Data came from immunoSEQ multiplex PCR; TCRdb stores just in-frame clones and leaves some out. The sample includes about 14,000 clones, around 60% of them seen just once. Treatment here: treatment-naive control, cytoreductive nephrectomy. In its sample, this clone is medium-sized (0.01 to 0.1%). Its antigen is still unknown. This clonotype originated in a middle-aged man with renal cell carcinoma. Specimen: tumor tissue, collected from a patient whose treatment was nephrectomy without radiotherapy. J is TRBJ2-7 and V is TRBV7-9; D is unclear. The CDR3 here is CASSPDGDEQYF. The CDR3 nucleotides are TGTGCCAGCAGTCCGGACGGCGACGAGCAGTACTTC.